Listed below are T cell receptor beta chains from one sample, sequenced in a study of T cells in Graves' hyperthyroidism and ophthalmopathy. TCRdb independently ran MiXCR on the multiplex PCR reads; one entry per CDR3 protein. Found here are 280,000 or so distinct CDR3 sequences, 20% to 30% of them singletons; the top ten hold more than 25%. Specimen: blood. The receptors come from a man between 40 and 49 years old with Graves' hyperthyroidism that later progressed to Graves' ophthalmopathy. The CDR3 runs from the conserved cysteine through the conserved F or W. A D gene is named only where the DNA matches it firmly. Only some rows state a clone size, as once, few, many or a class for expanded clones.

j_call v_call d_call clone_size cdr3_aa cdr3_nt
TRBJ1-2 TRBV30 - - CAWSNNPANYGYTF TGTGCCTGGAGCAATAATCCGGCTAACTATGGCTACACCTTC
TRBJ2-7 TRBV2 TRBD1 - CASSVDRDTYEQYF TGTGCCAGCAGTGTGGACAGGGACACCTACGAGCAGTACTTC
TRBJ2-2 TRBV30 - many CAWSVTGTNTGELFF TGTGCCTGGAGTGTAACCGGGACGAACACCGGGGAGCTGTTTTTT
TRBJ2-7 TRBV5-1 - many CASTADGYEQYF TGCGCCAGCACCGCCGACGGATACGAGCAGTACTTC
TRBJ2-7 TRBV13 TRBD2 many CASSLVGLATNEQYF TGTGCCAGCAGCTTAGTTGGACTAGCGACGAACGAGCAGTACTTC
TRBJ1-2 TRBV6-1 - many CASSQRAVYGYTF TGTGCCAGCAGCCAGCGGGCCGTTTATGGCTACACCTTC
TRBJ2-7 TRBV6-1 - - CASRARGMGEQYF TGTGCCAGCAGGGCGAGAGGGATGGGCGAGCAGTACTTC
TRBJ1-6 TRBV28 - - CASSFAKGRLNSPLHF TGTGCCAGCAGTTTCGCTAAGGGACGGTTGAATTCACCCCTCCACTTT
TRBJ2-5 TRBV6-1 - once CASSEGRAVQETQYF TGTGCCAGCAGTGAAGGAAGGGCGGTACAAGAGACCCAGTACTTC
TRBJ2-5 TRBV24-1 - many CATSDPQGMSETQYF TGTGCCACCAGTGACCCTCAGGGGATGTCGGAGACCCAGTACTTC
TRBJ2-5 TRBV6-1 - many CASRETQYF TGTGCCAGCAGGGAGACCCAGTACTTC
TRBJ1-1 TRBV6-4 - many CASPQMLTMRATEAFF TGTGCCAGCCCACAAATGCTAACTATGCGAGCCACTGAAGCTTTCTTT
TRBJ2-5 TRBV6-1 - many CASSAGFQETQYF TGTGCCAGCAGTGCAGGGTTCCAGGAGACCCAGTACTTC
TRBJ2-7 TRBV5-1 - many CASSFTDPGTPDPYEQYF TGCGCCAGCAGCTTTACTGACCCGGGGACACCAGACCCCTACGAGCAGTACTTC
TRBJ2-6 TRBV5-1 - few CASSEWGFGANVLTF TGCGCCAGCAGCGAATGGGGCTTTGGGGCCAACGTCCTGACTTTC
TRBJ2-7 TRBV10-1 - many CASDSAGGAYEQYF TGCGCCAGCGATTCTGCGGGCGGCGCCTACGAGCAGTACTTC
TRBJ2-7 TRBV12-3/TRBV12-4 - many CASSLAGSEEQYF TGTGCCAGCAGTTTGGCGGGATCGGAAGAGCAGTACTTC
TRBJ2-7 TRBV14 - - CASSQPARGRYEQYF TGTGCCAGCAGCCAACCCGCCCGGGGTAGGTACGAGCAGTACTTC
TRBJ2-5 TRBV2 - many CASSRDALGETQYF TGTGCCAGCAGCCGGGACGCCCTCGGGGAGACCCAGTACTTC
TRBJ1-1 TRBV15 - - CATSREGRVTEAFF TGTGCCACCAGCAGAGAAGGGAGGGTCACTGAAGCTTTCTTT
TRBJ1-2 TRBV4-1 - many CASSPRTGSYGYTF TGCGCCAGCAGCCCCCGTACAGGGTCTTATGGCTACACCTTC
TRBJ2-4 TRBV11-3 TRBD2 many CASSLDSGSWMGGNIQYF TGTGCCAGCAGCTTAGATTCAGGGTCATGGATGGGGGGGAACATTCAGTACTTC
TRBJ1-1 TRBV7-9 - many CASSFTGTAGAEAFF TGTGCCAGCAGCTTTACCGGGACTGCCGGCGCTGAAGCTTTCTTT
TRBJ2-2 TRBV6-2/TRBV6-3 - - CASRISHPNTGELFF TGTGCCAGCAGAATTTCCCACCCCAACACCGGGGAGCTGTTTTTT
TRBJ2-7 TRBV12-3/TRBV12-4 - many CASSGGPPGSYEQYF TGTGCCAGCAGTGGCGGACCCCCGGGCTCCTACGAGCAGTACTTC
TRBJ2-7 TRBV20-1 TRBD1 many CSARRGQKAAYF TGCAGTGCTAGGAGGGGACAGAAGGCAGCGTACTTC
TRBJ2-2 TRBV12-3/TRBV12-4 TRBD1 once CASSLDVGQGENTGELFF TGTGCCAGCAGTTTAGACGTAGGGCAGGGGGAGAACACCGGGGAGCTGTTTTTT
TRBJ1-1 TRBV29-1 - many CSVGDGGAAFF TGCAGCGTTGGGGACGGGGGTGCTGCTTTCTTT
TRBJ1-5 TRBV20-1 - many CSARDSGGNQPQHF TGCAGTGCTAGAGATAGTGGGGGCAATCAGCCCCAGCATTTT
TRBJ1-3 TRBV12-3/TRBV12-4 TRBD1 - CASTGTGRGSTIYF TGTGCCAGCACCGGGACAGGGAGAGGCAGCACCATATATTTT
TRBJ1-2 TRBV6-2/TRBV6-3 - - CASARLGTNYGYTF TGTGCCAGCGCTCGCTTGGGAACTAACTATGGCTACACCTTC
TRBJ2-2 TRBV7-2 TRBD2 many CASSGTSETTNTGELFF TGTGCCAGCAGCGGGACTAGCGAGACTACGAACACCGGGGAGCTGTTTTTT
TRBJ1-5 TRBV11-2 - - CASSLVGTGAGQPQHF TGTGCCAGCAGCTTAGTGGGGACGGGGGCCGGGCAGCCCCAGCATTTT
TRBJ2-2 TRBV19 TRBD2 - CASSTFGTTNTGELFF TGTGCCAGTAGTACTTTCGGGACTACCAACACCGGGGAGCTGTTTTTT
TRBJ2-7 TRBV7-2 - many CASSLAFEQYF TGTGCCAGCAGCTTAGCGTTCGAGCAGTACTTC
TRBJ2-7 TRBV11-3 TRBD1 many CASTDPGQPYEQYF TGTGCCAGCACCGATCCGGGACAGCCCTACGAGCAGTACTTC
TRBJ1-1 TRBV7-2 - - CASSSLVIEAFF TGTGCCAGCAGCTCACTCGTCATTGAAGCTTTCTTT
TRBJ2-2 TRBV20-1 - many CSAPDRTNTGELFF TGCAGTGCTCCCGACAGAACGAACACCGGGGAGCTGTTTTTT
TRBJ1-5 TRBV12-3/TRBV12-4 TRBD1 many CASSYTGGSNQPQHF TGTGCCAGCAGTTATACAGGGGGCAGCAATCAGCCCCAGCATTTT
TRBJ2-2 TRBV11-2 TRBD1 once CASSPTGATGELFF TGTGCCAGCAGCCCCACAGGGGCCACCGGGGAGCTGTTTTTT
TRBJ1-1 TRBV19 - many CASSISQGRAFF TGTGCCAGTAGTATCTCACAGGGTCGCGCTTTCTTT
TRBJ2-2 TRBV5-1 - - CASSLEEAVGELFF TGCGCCAGCAGCTTGGAAGAGGCAGTCGGGGAGCTGTTTTTT
TRBJ2-6 TRBV28 - many CASSRLTAAGANVLTF TGTGCCAGCAGTCGGCTCACCGCTGCTGGGGCCAACGTCCTGACTTTC
TRBJ2-7 TRBV7-2 - many CASSLVPPHDEQYF TGTGCCAGCAGCTTAGTTCCGCCCCACGACGAGCAGTACTTC
TRBJ2-2 TRBV12-3/TRBV12-4 TRBD2 few CASSAYGTWTSTGELFF TGTGCCAGCAGTGCATACGGGACCTGGACTAGCACCGGGGAGCTGTTTTTT
TRBJ1-1 TRBV2 - many CASSDLGLGAEAFF TGTGCCAGCAGTGATCTGGGGCTAGGCGCTGAAGCTTTCTTT
TRBJ1-1 TRBV5-1 - many CASSVGGALGEAFF TGCGCCAGCAGCGTCGGGGGAGCCCTTGGCGAGGCTTTCTTT
TRBJ1-6 TRBV12-3/TRBV12-4 TRBD1 - CASGVTGENSPLHF TGTGCCAGCGGGGTTACAGGGGAGAATTCACCCCTCCACTTT
TRBJ1-1 TRBV6-1 - many CASRGLSQGSTEAFF TGTGCCAGCAGAGGGCTCTCCCAGGGGAGCACTGAAGCTTTCTTT
TRBJ2-7 TRBV3-1 - many CASSLLARDDEQYF TGTGCCAGCAGCCTATTAGCCCGGGACGACGAGCAGTACTTC
TRBJ2-7 TRBV12-5 - - CASGPGEAYEQYF TGTGCTAGTGGTCCTGGGGAGGCCTACGAGCAGTACTTC
TRBJ2-7 TRBV3-1 - - CASSHNGRDYEQYF TGTGCCAGCAGCCACAACGGCAGGGACTACGAGCAGTACTTC
TRBJ1-5 TRBV28 - - CASSLSPINQPQHF TGTGCCAGCAGTTTATCACCGATAAATCAGCCCCAGCATTTT
TRBJ2-7 TRBV30 TRBD2 once CAWGGVAGESYEQYF TGTGCCTGGGGGGGGGTCGCGGGAGAGAGCTACGAGCAGTACTTC